This passage covers 25 T cell receptor beta chains from one sample sequenced in a study of OX40 agonist ivuxolimab in advanced cancers. The data were produced by immunoSEQ multiplex PCR, yet TCRdb's version contains in-frame clones alone and is incomplete. The repertoire includes some 95,000 clones, approximately 90% of them detected once, and 0.45% to 0.55% sits in the top ten. This material consisted of CD4+ or CD8+ T cells sorted from blood, taken in a trial of the OX40 agonist ivuxolimab. Source of these receptors: an adult with an advanced solid tumor such as melanoma, head and neck, liver or kidney cancer.

This chain connects TRBV5-6 to TRBJ2-1, with D tentatively TRBD1 (5 bases). V lost 4 bases to trimming and J lost 4 bases, with 18 bases between them. CDR1 SGHDT and CDR2 YYEEEE come from the germline V gene. The CDR3 is made up of 16 amino acids. In DNA, the CDR3 is TGTGCCAGCAGCAGCCCACAGGTAGATACGTACAATGAGCAGTTCTTC. It encodes CASSSPQVDTYNEQFF. Together with reference TRBV5-6 and TRBJ2-1, the CDR3 gives the full variable domain: DAGVTQSPTHLIKTRGQQVTLRCSPKSGHDTVSWYQQALGQGPQFIFQYYEEEERQRGNFPDRFSGHQFPNYSSELNVNALLLGDSALYLCASSSPQVDTYNEQFFGPGTRLTVL.

This clone was seen once. The chain uses TRBV4-2 and TRBJ1-1, with unresolved D. The CDR3 has 14 amino acids. CDR1 and CDR2 from the germline V gene are LGHNA and YNFKEQ. Trimming cost V 2 bases and J 1 base, with 8 bases left between them. The CDR3 region is CASSQNQPNTEAFF. In DNA, the CDR3 is TGTGCCAGCAGCCAAAACCAACCGAACACTGAAGCTTTCTTT.

The genes are TRBV2 and TRBJ1-1; TRBD1 matches 8 bases. Germline CDR1 is SNHLY and CDR2 is FYNNEI. This CDR3 comprises 15 residues. V shed 3 bases and J 1 base; nucleotides not matched to a gene: 4. CDR3 region: CASSETGAGNTEAFF. The CDR3 DNA sequence: TGTGCCAGCAGTGAGACAGGGGCGGGGAACACTGAAGCTTTCTTT.

As for this clone: The germline gene is not matched at one end of the junction; a read error may be the cause. The rearrangement links TRBV18 to TRBJ2-5; D call uncertain. CDR3 length equals 11 residues. Germline CDR1 reads KGHSH; CDR2 reads LQKENI. For the CDR3, the DNA is TGTGCCAGCTCATACCACGAGACCCAGTACTTC. As protein: CASSYHETQYF.

The chain recombines TRBV4-1 with TRBJ1-1; D not resolved. Germline V gene lookup returns CDR1 MGHRA and CDR2 YSYEKL. V shed 5 bases and J shed 0 bases, with 10 bases lying between them. The length of the CDR3 is 14 residues. The CDR3 reads CASSNRTVNTEAFF. DNA of the CDR3: TGCGCCAGCAGCAATCGGACGGTGAACACTGAAGCTTTCTTT.

The V and J genes are TRBV18 and TRBJ2-3, with a tentative D call TRBD1 (5 bases). The CDR3 has 15 residues. The germline V and J ends were trimmed by 3 bases and 1 base, with 11 bases remaining between them. Per germline, CDR1 KGHSH and CDR2 LQKENI. The CDR3 loop reads CASSPTDSGTDTQYF. The CDR3 nucleotides read TGTGCCAGCTCACCCACCGACAGTGGCACAGATACGCAGTATTTT.

The genes are TRBV9 and TRBJ1-6; weak D call: TRBD1 (6 bases). The germline V and J ends were trimmed by 3 bases and 4 bases, with 8 bases remaining between them. Germline V gene sequence: CDR1 SGDLS, CDR2 YYNGEE. This CDR3 is 14 amino acids long. CDR3 in DNA: TGTGCCAGCAGCGCGCAGGGGTATAATTCACCCCTCCACTTT. Translating it yields CASSAQGYNSPLHF.

The chain employs TRBV7-2 and TRBJ1-6; 10 positions agree with TRBD1. This CDR3 comprises 15 residues. The J segment lost 9 bases and the V segment lost 5 bases, leaving 7 bases of the junction unmatched. Germline CDR1 reads SGHTA; CDR2 reads FQGNSA. This CDR3 reads CASSVSWTGGSPLHF. The CDR3 DNA sequence: TGTGCCAGCAGCGTTAGTTGGACAGGGGGTTCACCCCTCCACTTT.

The V call is TRBV7-3, the J call TRBJ2-3, with 7 bases matching TRBD1. CDR1 is SGHTA, CDR2 FQGTGA, per germline. The CDR3 is 14 amino acids. J gave up 0 bases and V 6 bases, and 3 bases lay outside the gene matches. The CDR3 region has the DNA TGTGCCAGCAGTGGACAGGCGAGCACAGATACGCAGTATTTT. Protein: CASSGQASTDTQYF. Full variable domain (remainder filled in from reference TRBV7-3 and TRBJ2-3): GAGVSQTPSNKVTEKGKYVELRCDPISGHTALYWYRQSLGQGPEFLIYFQGTGAADDSGLPNDRFFAVRPEGSVSTLKIQRTERGDSAVYLCASSGQASTDTQYFGPGTRLTVL.

The gene calls are TRBV18 and TRBJ1-5; a weak D match, TRBD1 (5 bases). Trimming removed 6 bases at V and 5 bases at J, with 11 bases between. This CDR3 has 13 amino acids. CDR1 and CDR2 from the germline V gene are KGHSH and LQKENI. The DNA of the CDR3 is TGTGCCAGCTCGTCCGACAGAGATCAGCCCCAGCATTTT. It encodes CASSSDRDQPQHF.

The chain recombines TRBV4-1 with TRBJ1-5, with no clear D. Germline V gives CDR1 MGHRA, CDR2 YSYEKL. V was clipped by 0 bases and J by 7 bases, with 7 bases between them. This CDR3 has 13 residues. The CDR3 loop is CASSQDDRQPQHF. In nucleotides, the CDR3 is TGCGCCAGCAGCCAAGATGACCGACAGCCCCAGCATTTT.

The V gene is TRBV5-8, the J gene TRBJ1-5, with a possible D match to TRBD1 (5 bases). Germline V lookup: CDR1 SGHTS, CDR2 YDEGEE. The CDR3 contains 14 residues. The V end was cut by 2 bases, the J end by 7 bases, with 13 bases between. The CDR3 DNA reads TGTGCCAGCAGCTTCACGGGACGAAACCAGCCCCAGCATTTT. Protein: CASSFTGRNQPQHF.

The chain carries TRBV5-5 and TRBJ2-1; D tentatively reads TRBD1 or TRBD2 (6 bases each). The CDR3 consists of 15 residues. CDR1 and CDR2 (germline): SGHKS, YYEKEE (reference sequence). Deletions cut 1 base from V and 9 bases from J, with 17 bases between. CDR3 coding DNA: TGTGCCAGCAGCTTGTACGGGGGCGCATCAAGTGAGCAGTTCTTC. Protein sequence: CASSLYGGASSEQFF.

This chain joins TRBV4-2 and TRBJ2-3; possibly TRBD2 for D (5 bases). This CDR3 comprises 13 residues. CDR1 and CDR2 from the germline V gene are LGHNA and YNFKEQ. Trimming pared 7 bases from V and 0 bases from J, leaving 8 bases between. CDR3: CASTGGSTDTQYF. CDR3 sequence (DNA): TGTGCCAGCACAGGCGGGAGCACAGATACGCAGTATTTT.

The V gene is TRBV29-1, the J gene TRBJ2-2; 10 bases align to TRBD1. The CDR3 runs 14 residues. CDR1 and CDR2 from the germline V gene are SQVTM and ANQGSEA. J was trimmed by 3 bases and V by 7 bases; bases with no gene match: 5. DNA of the CDR3: TGCAGCGCGACAGGGGGCGCCCACACCGGGGAGCTGTTTTTT. Protein product: CSATGGAHTGELFF.

This chain connects TRBV7-3 to TRBJ1-2; weak D call: TRBD1 (6 bases). V was pared by 4 bases and J by 4 bases, with 16 bases between. From germline, CDR1 is SGHTA and CDR2 FQGTGA. The CDR3 has 15 residues. The CDR3 loop reads CASSSNSQGSYGYTF. CDR3 nucleotides: TGTGCCAGCAGCTCCAATTCACAGGGTAGCTATGGCTACACCTTC.

The CDR3 nucleotides are TGTGCCAGCAGTTCGGGGGGATCCTACGAGCAGTACTTC. This codes for CASSSGGSYEQYF. This chain joins TRBV6-5 and TRBJ2-7; TRBD2 matches at 7 bases. J was trimmed by 1 base and V by 4 bases; bases with no gene match: 1. Germline V lookup: CDR1 MNHEY, CDR2 SVGAGI. This CDR3 spans 13 amino acids.

V gene TRBV5-4 combines with J gene TRBJ2-5; tentative D call: TRBD2 (7 bases). V was shortened by 4 bases and J by 5 bases, with 18 bases between the two germline ends. The germline V gene encodes CDR1 SGHNT and CDR2 YYREEE (reference sequence). The CDR3 contains 15 residues. CDR3 nucleotide sequence: TGTGCCAGCAGCCCTAGTGGGGGGGCCGGGGAGACCCAGTACTTC. Translating it yields CASSPSGGAGETQYF.

The chain combines TRBV10-3 with TRBJ2-5, with 8 bases aligning to TRBD1. CDR1 ENHRY and CDR2 SYGVKD come from the germline V gene. This CDR3 is built from 13 residues. Losses at the gene ends were 6 bases for V and 5 bases for J; bases not matched to a gene: 5. In DNA form, the CDR3 reads TGTGCCATCAGGGCAGGGGGCGTTGAGACCCAGTACTTC. Translating gives CAIRAGGVETQYF.

This rearrangement joins TRBV9 to TRBJ1-5; tentatively, D is TRBD1 (6 bases). Germline V gene lookup returns CDR1 SGDLS and CDR2 YYNGEE. With 4 bases removed from V and 6 bases from J, the gap between germline ends came to 17 bases. This CDR3 spans 15 amino acids. DNA for the CDR3: TGTGCCAGCAGCTCTGGGGGGCGCGATAGTCAGCCCCAGCATTTT. Its translation: CASSSGGRDSQPQHF.

In this sample, this clone turned up once. This chain links TRBV5-5 with TRBJ1-4; no clear D. The CDR3 runs 12 residues. V gave up 5 bases and J gave up 10 bases, with 12 bases separating them. Germline loops: CDR1 SGHKS, CDR2 YYEKEE (reference sequence). CDR3 amino acids: CASSSLVGKLFF. Here the CDR3 DNA reads TGTGCCAGCAGTTCGTTGGTAGGAAAACTGTTTTTT.

The chain employs TRBV16 and TRBJ1-2; unclear D gene. CDR1 is KGHSY and CDR2 is FQNENV in the germline V gene. The ends were cut back, 2 bases at V and 4 bases at J, with 14 bases in the middle. The CDR3 spans 15 residues. CDR3: CASSQAIQRSYGYTF. CDR3 DNA sequence: TGTGCCAGCAGCCAAGCAATCCAGAGGAGCTATGGCTACACCTTC.

This chain links TRBV27 with TRBJ2-1; 8 positions agree with TRBD1. Germline CDR1 is MNHEY and CDR2 is SMNVEV (reference sequence). This CDR3 has 15 residues. J gave up 6 bases and V 4 bases, and 8 bases lay outside the gene matches. The CDR3 loop reads CASSWGQVSVNEQFF. The CDR3 bases are TGTGCCAGCAGTTGGGGACAGGTCTCTGTCAATGAGCAGTTCTTC.

In this sample, this clone turned up a few times. The genes are TRBV5-1 and TRBJ1-2; no reliable D call. Germline V CDR1 and CDR2: SGHRS, YFSETQ. The CDR3 totals 15 residues. V was trimmed by 0 bases and J by 7 bases, leaving 16 bases between them. The CDR3 sequence is CASSLAVSLLGGYTF. CDR3 DNA sequence: TGCGCCAGCAGCTTGGCCGTTTCCCTGCTAGGTGGCTACACCTTC.

V and J are TRBV6-5 and TRBJ2-5; D uncertain. Looked up from germline, CDR1 is MNHEY and CDR2 is SVGAGI. CDR3 length: 11 amino acids. Trimming shortened V by 5 bases and J by 7 bases, and 8 bases separated the two germline ends. CDR3 protein: CASSAATTQYF. In DNA form, the CDR3 reads TGTGCCAGCAGTGCCGCAACGACCCAGTACTTC.